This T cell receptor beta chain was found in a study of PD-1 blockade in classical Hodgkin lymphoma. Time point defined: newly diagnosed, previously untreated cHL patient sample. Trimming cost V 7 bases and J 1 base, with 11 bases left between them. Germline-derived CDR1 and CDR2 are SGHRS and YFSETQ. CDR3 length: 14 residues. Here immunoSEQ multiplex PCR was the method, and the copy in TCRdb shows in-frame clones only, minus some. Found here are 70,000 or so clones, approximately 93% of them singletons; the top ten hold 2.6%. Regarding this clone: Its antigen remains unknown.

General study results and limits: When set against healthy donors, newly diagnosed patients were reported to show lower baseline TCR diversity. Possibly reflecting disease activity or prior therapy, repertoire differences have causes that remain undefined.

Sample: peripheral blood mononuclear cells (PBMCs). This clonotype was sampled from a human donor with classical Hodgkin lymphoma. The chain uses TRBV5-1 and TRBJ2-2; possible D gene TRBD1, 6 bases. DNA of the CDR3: TGCGCCAGCTCAGGGGTAGGGAACACCGGGGAGCTGTTTTTT. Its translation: CASSGVGNTGELFF.